This T cell receptor beta chain derives from a study of blood T cells in healthy people across ages. Whole-study context: Template switching picked up about one barcoded beta molecule for each two T cells.

This clonotype was counted a few times. Antigen specificity is unknown. Healthy Caucasians from Russia aged roughly 6 to 90 served as donors. Roughly 9.8 milliliters of peripheral blood were drawn from each donor. Study results and limitations: Compared with aged donors, long-lived donors showed fewer expanded clones, suggesting selection.

Germline lookup yields CDR1 SGHRS and CDR2 YFSETQ. This CDR3 has 15 amino acids. The ends were cut back, 0 bases at V and 5 bases at J, with 11 bases in the middle. With a J-beta primer mix and a sample-barcoded 5' primer, a second PCR ran roughly 6 to 12 cycles. TCRdb re-called the 5' RACE reads through MiXCR, storing one row per CDR3 protein. The sample has some 730,000 distinct CDR3 sequences, 22% seen once. The chain has TRBV5-1 and TRBJ1-4; D is ambiguous. The sequence was obtained from an older man in good health. The material sequenced was blood. The CDR3 here is CASSLDSAENEKLFF. CDR3 coding DNA: TGCGCCAGCAGCTTGGATTCGGCGGAGAATGAAAAACTGTTTTTT.